One sample yielded the 5 T cell receptor beta chains listed below, sequenced in a study of Ad26.COV2.S vaccination and SARS-CoV-2 variants. As for treatment: around 19 received Ad26.COV2.S at low or high dose, single or two shots; 5 received placebo; per-sample allocation not given. Sampling took place 63 days after the first vaccine or placebo injection. The repertoire was sequenced with immunoSEQ multiplex PCR; TCRdb's copy has only in-frame clones and lacks some. Of fewer than 500,000 clones in the sample, roughly 87% were seen once. The source was peripheral blood, collected in a trial of Ad26.COV2.S vaccine versus placebo. The receptors come from a person between 18 and 65 years old who received the Ad26.COV2.S COVID-19 vaccine or a placebo.

The chain employs TRBV18 and TRBJ1-5; maybe TRBD1 (5 bases). The germline CDR1 and CDR2 sequences are KGHSH and LQKENI. The CDR3 spans 16 residues. V was clipped by 3 bases and J by 4 bases, with 16 bases between them. CDR3 protein: CASSPNSGLSNQPQHF. CDR3 coding DNA: TGTGCCAGCTCACCGAATTCGGGACTGTCAAATCAGCCCCAGCATTTT.

V usage is TRBV3-1 (or the pseudogene TRBV3-2) and J usage is TRBJ1-3, with D unclear. Germline V gene data show CDR1 as LGHDT and CDR2 as YNNKEL (reference sequence). The CDR3 is 18 amino acids. V was shortened by 0 bases and J by 4 bases, with 19 bases between the two germline ends. The CDR3 DNA follows: TGTGCCAGCAGCCAAGATGTGGGTTTTGGAGGGAGGGGAAACACCATATATTTT. This codes for CASSQDVGFGGRGNTIYF.

The rearrangement uses TRBV27 and TRBJ2-5; 8 bases match TRBD1. V shed 3 bases, J shed 5 bases, and the junction held 8 bases outside the gene matches. This CDR3 comprises 15 residues. Germline CDR1 and CDR2: MNHEY and SMNVEV (reference sequence). CDR3 protein: CASSFQAGGLETQYF. CDR3 bases: TGTGCCAGCAGTTTCCAGGCAGGGGGCTTGGAGACCCAGTACTTC.

CDR3 in amino acids: CASSVGGGAYNEQFF. The CDR3 region has the DNA TGTGCCAGCAGCGTAGGCGGGGGAGCCTACAATGAGCAGTTCTTC. The chain links TRBV9 to TRBJ2-1; 7 nucleotides line up with TRBD2. CDR1 SGDLS and CDR2 YYNGEE come from the germline V gene. The CDR3 covers 15 residues. The junction had 2 bases not matched to a gene; V was cut back by 0 bases and J by 2 bases. Supplemented by reference TRBV9 and TRBJ2-1, the full variable domain reads DSGVTQTPKHLITATGQRVTLRCSPRSGDLSVYWYQQSLDQGLQFLIQYYNGEERAKGNILERFSAQQFPDLHSELNLSSLELGDSALYFCASSVGGGAYNEQFFGPGTRLTVL.

This clone appeared a single time. The rearrangement links TRBV7-6 to TRBJ2-5; 12 bases line up with TRBD1. The CDR3 is 19 residues long. V gave up 1 base and J gave up 4 bases; unmatched junction bases: 13. Germline values: CDR1 SGHVS, CDR2 FNYEAQ. The CDR3 loop reads CASSLGGVLGQGASETQYF. For the CDR3, the DNA is TGTGCCAGCAGCTTAGGAGGTGTCTTGGGACAGGGGGCCTCAGAGACCCAGTACTTC. The variable domain in full, with the rest retrieved from reference TRBV7-6 and TRBJ2-5, is GAGVSQSPRYKVTKRGQDVALRCDPISGHVSLYWYRQALGQGPEFLTYFNYEAQQDKSGLPNDRFSAERPEGSISTLTIQRTEQRDSAMYRCASSLGGVLGQGASETQYFGPGTRLLVL.